This T cell receptor beta chain was captured by sequencing in a study of OX40 agonist ivuxolimab in advanced cancers. With respect to the entire study: Ivuxolimab, which targeted the costimulatory receptor OX40 (CD134), was an agonistic, fully human IgG2 monoclonal antibody. Intravenous ivuxolimab was administered to patients every 2 weeks at six dose levels: 0.01, 0.1, 0.3, 1.5, 3 and 10 mg/kg. Of the roughly 52 patients in dose escalation, 19 had hepatocellular carcinoma, some 15 had melanoma, 9 had renal cell carcinoma and 9 had head and neck cancer. In the dose-escalation cohort, 75% to 90% of patients were male, and the mean age was around 65 years with a range of roughly 20 to 79. Patients were allowed to have had prior anti-PD-1, anti-PD-L1 or anti-CTLA-4 therapy, and 40% of the dose-escalation patients had been treated with checkpoint inhibitors. Partial responses occurred in three dose-escalation patients: two with cutaneous melanoma and one with hepatocellular carcinoma. The purpose of peripheral TCRbeta sequencing was to test whether ivuxolimab changed TCR sequence diversity and led to clonal T-cell expansion. The paper describes the monotherapy dose-escalation part (N ≈ 51 patients) of the phase I trial of ivuxolimab.

The trial excluded patients who had a history of autoimmune disease or were on systemic immunosuppression. Peripheral blood for TCR sequencing was collected from all dose cohorts at baseline, on cycle 4 day 1, and on cycle 7 day 1. The samples were drawn from a first-in-human, open-label, multicenter phase I dose-escalation trial of ivuxolimab. Adults with locally advanced or metastatic head and neck squamous cell, hepatocellular, melanoma or renal cell carcinoma were enrolled in the trial. Before TCR sequencing, CD4+ T cells and CD8+ T cells from peripheral blood were sorted into separate populations. About this clone itself: Its antigen is currently not known. There are no base qualities to consult, and no much larger clone falls within one base.

Genomic DNA was extracted from sorted cells for sequencing of the TCRbeta CDR3 region. The immunoSEQ Assay was used for sequencing of TCRbeta CDR3 regions. In its TCRdb copy, this immuneACCESS table keeps in-frame sequences only and misses some clones. Where compared with another copy, unresolved V genes explain less than half of these, and the others have no known cause. Across this sample there are about 54,000 clones, with over 70% seen only once. The ten top clones hold 4% to 4.5% of the sample. The paper as a whole reports these results and caveats: Low levels of normalized T-cell clonal expansion were also shown by some nonresponding patients. Partial responders in the 0.1-3.0 mg/kg groups had among the lowest normalized peripheral clonal expansion, especially among CD8+ T cells. At doses of 0.1 to 3.0 mg/kg, clonal expansion of both CD4+ and CD8+ T cells in blood was seen between baseline and week 6. After ivuxolimab, more expanded clones were found on average in CD8+ T cells than in CD4+ T cells. The antigen specificity of the peripheral T cells that underwent clonal expansion was not determined.

The sample in question was CD4+ or CD8+ T cells sorted from blood, obtained in a trial of the OX40 agonist ivuxolimab. The source of this sequence is an adult with an advanced solid tumor such as melanoma, head and neck, liver or kidney cancer.

The sequenced DNA: TGTGCCAGCAGCCTACAACAAGAGACCCAGTACTTC. This encodes CASSLQQETQYF. Recombination linked TRBV5-4 to TRBJ2-5; no D gene is confidently identified. Its CDR3 holds 12 amino acids, cysteine through phenylalanine. Only the CDR3 region is kept as DNA, spanning 36 bases read in frame from base 1. CDR1 and CDR2 (SGHNT, YYREEE) derive from the germline V gene (reference sequence). Between the V and J ends, shortened by 4 bases and 2 bases respectively, the junction contains 6 bases.